This TCR beta chain was identified in a study of OX40 agonist ivuxolimab in advanced cancers. Turning to the overall study: Ivuxolimab, which targeted the costimulatory receptor OX40 (CD134), was an agonistic, fully human IgG2 monoclonal antibody. Patients were allowed to have had prior anti-PD-1, anti-PD-L1 or anti-CTLA-4 therapy, and around two fifths of the dose-escalation patients had been treated with checkpoint inhibitors. Partial responses occurred in three dose-escalation patients, of whom one had hepatocellular carcinoma and two had cutaneous melanoma. The paper covers the monotherapy dose-escalation part of the phase I ivuxolimab trial, which included N ≈ 52 patients. The dose-escalation cohort was about 86% male with a mean age of around 64 years, ranging from about 23 to 85. Peripheral TCRbeta sequencing aimed to test whether ivuxolimab altered TCR sequence diversity and caused clonal T-cell expansion. Among the approximately 50 dose-escalation patients, 19 had hepatocellular carcinoma, 15 or so melanoma, 9 renal cell carcinoma and 9 head and neck cancer. Intravenous ivuxolimab was administered to patients every 2 weeks at six dose levels: 0.01, 0.1, 0.3, 1.5, 3 and 10 mg/kg. Study-wide conclusions, independent of this receptor: After ivuxolimab, more expanded clones were found on average in CD8+ T cells than in CD4+ T cells. At doses from 0.1 to 3.0 mg/kg, clonal expansion was seen in both CD4+ and CD8+ blood T cells between baseline and week 6. In partial responders in the 0.1-3.0 mg/kg groups, normalized peripheral clonal expansion was found to be among the lowest, especially among CD8+ T cells. The antigen specificity of the peripheral T cells that underwent clonal expansion was not determined. Low levels of normalized T-cell clonal expansion were also seen in some patients who did not respond.

Worth noting for this clone: Which antigen it targets is not known. Base qualities are not provided; no much larger clone lies one nucleotide away.

The trial excluded patients who had a history of autoimmune disease or were on systemic immunosuppression. In every dose cohort, peripheral blood was drawn for TCR sequencing at baseline, cycle 4 day 1, and cycle 7 day 1. Samples were obtained from an open-label, multicenter, first-in-human phase I dose-escalation trial of ivuxolimab. Adults with locally advanced or metastatic melanoma, renal cell, hepatocellular, or head and neck squamous cell carcinoma were enrolled in the trial. Before TCR sequencing, CD4+ and CD8+ T cells were separately sorted from peripheral blood. To sequence the TCRbeta CDR3 region, genomic DNA was isolated from the sorted cells. The immunoSEQ Assay was used to sequence the TCRbeta CDR3 regions. TCRdb holds this immuneACCESS table with in-frame rearrangements only. Some clones are missing; in checked studies, unresolved V genes explain under half, and the rest has no known cause. This sample is represented by some 87,000 clones; about 90% of them were singletons. Roughly 0.4% of the sample belongs to the ten largest clones.

The CDR3 holds 15 amino acids from the cysteine to the phenylalanine. Only CDR3 DNA is held: 45 bases, read in frame from base 1. In the germline V gene, CDR1 corresponds to MNHEY and CDR2 to SVGAGI. V gives up 2 bases and J gives up 5 bases, and the segment between their germline ends measures 14 bases. The V gene is TRBV6-5 and the J gene is TRBJ2-3; D gene: possibly TRBD1, on 5 matching bases. The sequenced sample was CD4+ or CD8+ T cells sorted from blood, obtained in a trial of the OX40 agonist ivuxolimab. This sequence was found in an adult with an advanced solid tumor such as melanoma, head and neck, liver or kidney cancer. The CDR3 region: CASSYTGQLGDTQYF. The DNA sequence is as follows: TGTGCCAGCAGTTACACCGGACAATTGGGAGATACGCAGTATTTT.